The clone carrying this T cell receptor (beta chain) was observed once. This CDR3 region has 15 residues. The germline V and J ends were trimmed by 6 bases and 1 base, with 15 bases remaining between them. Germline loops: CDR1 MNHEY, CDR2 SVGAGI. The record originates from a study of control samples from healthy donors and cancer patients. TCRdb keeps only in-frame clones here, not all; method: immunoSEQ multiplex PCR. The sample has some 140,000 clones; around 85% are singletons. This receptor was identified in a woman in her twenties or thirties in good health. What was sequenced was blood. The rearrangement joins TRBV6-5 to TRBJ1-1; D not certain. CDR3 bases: TGTGCCAGCAGCCCCGAAGCGGGCTCGAACACTGAAGCTTTCTTT. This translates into CASSPEAGSNTEAFF.